Sequencing of this T cell receptor beta chain was carried out in a study of blood T cell repertoires in COVID-19. Study details: PBMCs, B-cell-depleted T cells, or T cells provided the cDNA or gDNA that made up the material.

TCRdb keeps only in-frame clones here, not all; method: immunoSEQ multiplex PCR. The sample shows roughly 280,000 clones, approximately 86% of them seen only once. Germline CDR1 reads LNHNV; CDR2 reads YYDKDF (reference sequence). This CDR3 has 13 amino acids. V was pared by 3 bases and J by 7 bases, with 7 bases between. In its sample, this clone was seen once. The TCR comes from a man aged 30-40 years with active or convalescent COVID-19. The V call is TRBV15, the J call TRBJ1-6; D remains ambiguous. Sequences were obtained from peripheral blood. This CDR3 reads CATSSSRNSPLHF. CDR3 in DNA: TGTGCCACCAGCAGTTCGAGGAATTCACCCCTCCACTTT.